This T cell receptor (beta chain) was identified in a study of identical twins' blood T cells. Concerning this clonotype itself: Antigen unknown.

With 0 bases removed from V and 3 bases from J, the gap between germline ends came to 11 bases. The germline CDR1 and CDR2 sequences are LGHNT and FRNRAP. CDR3 size: 15 residues. TCRdb reprocessed the 5' RACE reads with MiXCR, giving one entry per CDR3 protein. This table has 400,000 or so distinct CDR3 sequences, about 28% appearing once. Study results and caveats: Shared CDR3 clonotype counts between two donors mainly tracked the product of their cloneset sizes, twins included. V gene usage reportedly matched far better within twin pairs than unrelated donors.

This chain uses TRBV12-5 with TRBJ2-5; D is possibly TRBD1 (5 bases). Sequenced sample: PBMCs. The receptor was derived from a woman aged 18 to 49 in good health. DNA for the CDR3: TGTGCTAGTGGTTTGGTGTTCGGCAGGGAAGAGACCCAGTACTTC. It yields the protein CASGLVFGREETQYF.